The clone carrying this T cell receptor (beta chain) was seen repeatedly, ten times or more. Antigen unknown. These data are taken from a study of neurological immune-mediated disorders. Study-level results: Levels of TCR clonal expansion peaked in HTLV-1-associated myelopathy and reached their lowest in multiple sclerosis, under those of healthy controls.

Sequencing of 15-18 subjects in each run yielded over 190 million TCR-beta sequences. TCRdb fed the 5' RACE reads into MiXCR, producing one record per CDR3 protein. The sample holds some 60,000 distinct CDR3 sequences; roughly a tenth are singletons and the top ten take 6.5% to 8%. Described time point: longitudinal time-point 1 (baseline). This sequence originates from a male donor with HTLV-1-associated myelopathy (HAM/TSP). The sequenced material came from PBMCs.

CDR3 in amino acids: CSARDIQGIQPQHF. The CDR3 DNA reads TGCAGTGCTAGAGATATACAGGGCATTCAGCCCCAGCATTTT. The chain uses TRBV20-1 and TRBJ1-5; D may be TRBD1 (6 bases). The CDR3 sequence is 14 residues long. Deletions cut 0 bases from V and 6 bases from J, with 12 bases between. From germline, CDR1 is DFQATT and CDR2 SNEGSKA (reference sequence).